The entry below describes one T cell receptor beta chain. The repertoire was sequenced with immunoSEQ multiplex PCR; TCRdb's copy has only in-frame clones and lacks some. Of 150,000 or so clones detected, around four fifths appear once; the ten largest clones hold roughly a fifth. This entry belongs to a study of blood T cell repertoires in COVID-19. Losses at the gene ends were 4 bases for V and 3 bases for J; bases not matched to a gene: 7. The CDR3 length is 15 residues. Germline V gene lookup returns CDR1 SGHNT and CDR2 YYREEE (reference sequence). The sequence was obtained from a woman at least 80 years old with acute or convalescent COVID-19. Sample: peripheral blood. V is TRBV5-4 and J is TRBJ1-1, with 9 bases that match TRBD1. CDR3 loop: CASSTGQGRYTEAFF. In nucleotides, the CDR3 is TGTGCCAGCAGCACCGGACAGGGGCGATACACTGAAGCTTTCTTT.